This T cell receptor (beta chain) was captured by sequencing in a study of blood T cell repertoires in COVID-19. Clones were sequenced by immunoSEQ multiplex PCR, and TCRdb holds only the in-frame ones, with some missing. The sample holds about 220,000 clones, 82% seen once. V gave up 3 bases and J gave up 6 bases, with 8 bases separating them. CDR1 is LNHDA, CDR2 SQIVND, per germline (reference sequence). This CDR3 has 12 residues. Donors in Cohort 3 counted as recovered after two negative PCRs, clearance, or symptom resolution. The sequence derives from a woman aged 55 to 70 who had recovered from COVID-19. Sequenced: PBMCs or T cells enriched from blood (not recorded which). V gene TRBV19 combines with J gene TRBJ1-2; D unresolved. The CDR3 region has the DNA TGTGCCAGTAGTATTAGTAAACATGGCTACACCTTC. Translation gives CASSISKHGYTF.